A selection of T cell receptor beta chains follows, all from one sample in a study of blood T cells in healthy people across ages. A single record per CDR3 protein comes from TCRdb applying MiXCR to the 5' RACE reads. The sample holds hundreds of thousands of distinct CDR3 sequences, 58% seen once. The sequenced material came from blood. The receptor set was obtained from a man aged 25-45 years in good health. Each CDR3 is given with its conserved first and last residue. D genes are given only for firm matches. Part of the rows lack a size; the others show once, few, many or a class for expanded clones.

D gene,V gene,J gene,clone size,CDR3 DNA,CDR3 protein
TRBD1,TRBV5-1,TRBJ2-7,NA,TGCGCCAGCAGCCTGCCAGGGGGCGTCGACGAGCAGTACTTC,CASSLPGGVDEQYF
NA,TRBV6-1,TRBJ1-5,NA,TGTGCCAGCAGTGAAGCAACCGGGACGGGTCAGCCCCAGCATTTT,CASSEATGTGQPQHF
NA,TRBV15,TRBJ2-1,NA,TGTGCCACCAGCCTGGACAGAAATGAGCAGTTCTTC,CATSLDRNEQFF
TRBD1,TRBV7-3,TRBJ2-1,few,TGTGCCAGCAGCTTACCCGGGACAGGGGGAAGTGAGCAGTTCTTC,CASSLPGTGGSEQFF
NA,TRBV5-6,TRBJ1-1,NA,TGTGCCAGCAGCTTGAAAATGGGGGGCACTGAAGCTTTCTTT,CASSLKMGGTEAFF
NA,TRBV12-3/TRBV12-4,TRBJ1-2,few,TGTGCCAGTTCGCCGGGGCAGGCGGCTGTCTACACCTTC,CASSPGQAAVYTF
TRBD2,TRBV6-5,TRBJ2-3,once,TGTGCGAGCAGACTAAGCGGGGGGAGCACAGATACGAAGTATTTT,CASRLSGGSTDTKYF
NA,TRBV30,TRBJ1-1,NA,TGTGCCTGGAGTGTACCGGGGGGCACTGAAGCTTTCTTT,CAWSVPGGTEAFF
TRBD1,TRBV24-1,TRBJ1-1,NA,TGTGCCACCAGACAGGGGGCTGAAGCTTTCTTT,CATRQGAEAFF
TRBD1,TRBV19,TRBJ2-1,NA,TGTGCCAGCGGTTTCGGGACAGGGTTGAGGGATGAGCAGTTCTTC,CASGFGTGLRDEQFF
NA,TRBV7-9,TRBJ2-1,NA,TGTGCCAGCGCGACGGGACACGGGCGCGAGACCCAGTTCTTC,CASATGHGRETQFF
NA,TRBV6-5,TRBJ2-1,NA,TGTGCCACCTCCTATGGGGACTCGTACAATGAGCAGTTCTTC,CATSYGDSYNEQFF
NA,TRBV10-3,TRBJ2-3,NA,TGTGCCACCCTCTACCGTCGACTTGACACAGATACGCAGTATTTT,CATLYRRLDTDTQYF
TRBD2,TRBV20-1,TRBJ2-1,NA,TGCAGTGCCGAGACCCAGACTAGCGGGAGGATGGGTGAGCAGTTCTTC,CSAETQTSGRMGEQFF
NA,TRBV29-1,TRBJ2-5,NA,TGCAGCGCTCGGGGTCCGTCGGCCGCAGAGACCCAGTACTTC,CSARGPSAAETQYF
NA,TRBV2,TRBJ1-1,NA,TGTGCGGGAGAGGGGGGGCGCGGGGGGACTGAAGCTTTCTTT,CAGEGGRGGTEAFF
TRBD2,TRBV4-2,TRBJ2-1,few,TGTGCCAGCAGTACGGAAGGGAGCGGGAGACCGGAGCAGTTCTTC,CASSTEGSGRPEQFF
NA,TRBV6-2/TRBV6-3,TRBJ2-7,NA,TGTGCCAGCAGTTACTACCGATACGAGCAGTACTTC,CASSYYRYEQYF
NA,TRBV10-3,TRBJ2-7,NA,TGTGCCATCAGCCCTAGCGACGACAATGAGCAGTACTTC,CAISPSDDNEQYF
TRBD1,TRBV20-1,TRBJ1-2,NA,TGCAGTGCTGCCAAGGGACAGGGGAGCTATGGCTACACCTTC,CSAAKGQGSYGYTF
TRBD2,TRBV7-2,TRBJ2-3,NA,TGTGCCAGCACTAGCGGGAGATGGGGCACAGATACGCAGTATTTT,CASTSGRWGTDTQYF
NA,TRBV7-9,TRBJ2-7,NA,TGTGCCAGCAGCTTAGACAGATATGGCGAGCAGTACTTC,CASSLDRYGEQYF
NA,TRBV3-1,TRBJ2-7,NA,TGTGCCAGCAGCAGTTTCGAGGTAATGGGGGACTACGAGCAGTACTTC,CASSSFEVMGDYEQYF
NA,TRBV28,TRBJ1-2,NA,TGTGCCAGCAGTTTTTTGAGCGGGTATGGCTACACCTTC,CASSFLSGYGYTF
NA,TRBV28,TRBJ2-7,few,TGTGCCAGCCGGTGGAGGAGCTCCTACGAGCAGTACTTC,CASRWRSSYEQYF
NA,TRBV27,TRBJ2-7,NA,TGTGCCAGCCGGAGGGGGGGCTCCTACGAGCAGTACTTC,CASRRGGSYEQYF
NA,TRBV13,TRBJ2-1,NA,TGTGCCAGCAGCTTAGAGCGCCGGTTATCCTACAATGAGCAGTTCTTC,CASSLERRLSYNEQFF
NA,TRBV12-3/TRBV12-4,TRBJ1-2,NA,TGTGCCAGCAGACCCCCCGGGCTAAGCTACACCTTC,CASRPPGLSYTF
TRBD2,TRBV7-2,TRBJ2-5,NA,TGTGCCAGCAGCTTAGCGCCTACGGGACTAGCGGGGGGGCGAAAGACCCAGTACTTC,CASSLAPTGLAGGRKTQYF
TRBD1,TRBV5-1,TRBJ2-7,NA,TGCGCCAGCAGCCCCGGACAGGCCCTTACCTACGAGCAGTACTTC,CASSPGQALTYEQYF
NA,TRBV6-5,TRBJ2-5,few,TGTGCCAGCAGTTACGGCAGGTTAAGAGGAGAGACCCAGTACTTC,CASSYGRLRGETQYF
NA,TRBV6-6,TRBJ1-2,NA,TGTGCCAGCAGTTACCCAGGGGTTAGACCTAACTATGGCTACACCTTC,CASSYPGVRPNYGYTF
NA,TRBV6-2/TRBV6-3,TRBJ2-7,NA,TGTGCCAGCAGCCAGCTCTACAATGAGCAGTACTTC,CASSQLYNEQYF
TRBD2,TRBV9,TRBJ2-1,NA,TGTGCCAGCAGCAATCGACTAGCCTTGGGCAATGAGCAGTTCTTC,CASSNRLALGNEQFF
NA,TRBV7-9,TRBJ2-5,NA,TGTGCCAGCAGCACTATCCAGGGATTTGAGACCCAGTACTTC,CASSTIQGFETQYF
NA,TRBV20-1,TRBJ1-1,NA,TGCAGTGCTAGAGAAGCAGGACTGAACACTGAAGCTTTCTTT,CSAREAGLNTEAFF
NA,TRBV10-3,TRBJ1-2,many,TGTGCCATCAGTGTGGCAGAGAGCTACACCTTC,CAISVAESYTF
TRBD1,TRBV7-9,TRBJ1-2,NA,TGTGCCAGCAGCTTCGGACAGGGAGCCTATGGCTACACCTTC,CASSFGQGAYGYTF
TRBD2,TRBV5-6,TRBJ2-7,NA,TGTGCCAGCAGGTTACTAGCGGGAGGGCAATACGAGCAGTACTTC,CASRLLAGGQYEQYF
NA,TRBV12-3/TRBV12-4,TRBJ2-1,few,TGTGCCAGCAGCCTCCTTATGACCTACAATGAGCAGTTCTTC,CASSLLMTYNEQFF
TRBD2,TRBV7-3,TRBJ2-1,NA,TGTGCCAGCAGCTTAATACCCGGGACTAGCGGGTCAGAGAGCTCCTACAATGAGCAGTTCTTC,CASSLIPGTSGSESSYNEQFF
NA,TRBV20-1,TRBJ1-1,NA,TGCAGTGCTAGAGATCTGAGGGGGACTTACACTGAAGCTTTCTTT,CSARDLRGTYTEAFF
NA,TRBV3-1,TRBJ2-5,NA,TGTGCCAGCAGCCAAGTGAGCGAGGGGGGGACCCAGTACTTC,CASSQVSEGGTQYF
TRBD1,TRBV5-1,TRBJ2-5,NA,TGCGCCAGCAGCCGGGACAGGGGAAGAGAAGAGACCCAGTACTTC,CASSRDRGREETQYF
NA,TRBV6-5,TRBJ2-3,NA,TGTGCCAGCAGGCAAGGGGATACGCAGTATTTT,CASRQGDTQYF
NA,TRBV7-9,TRBJ2-3,NA,TGTGCCAGCAACCTGGGACCTTATACGCAGTATTTT,CASNLGPYTQYF
TRBD1,TRBV2,TRBJ1-2,NA,TGTGCCAGCAGTGAGTTGAGACAGGGGGCTGATGGCTACACCTTC,CASSELRQGADGYTF
NA,TRBV6-2/TRBV6-3,TRBJ1-2,few,TGTGCCAGCAGTTTTCCATCGGACAGCTATGGCTACACCTTC,CASSFPSDSYGYTF
NA,TRBV18,TRBJ1-2,NA,TGTGCCAGCTCCCCAGCCTGGGAGCAGGGCTACACCTTC,CASSPAWEQGYTF
NA,TRBV7-9,TRBJ2-1,many,TGTGCCAGCAGCCCCCCTGGGGGTTATGAGCAGTTCTTC,CASSPPGGYEQFF
NA,TRBV27,TRBJ1-4,NA,TGTGCCAGCTCCCAACCGGGACGGGGCGAAAAACTGTTTTTT,CASSQPGRGEKLFF
NA,TRBV20-1,TRBJ1-2,NA,TGCAGTGCTAGTGAGGGGGGAGGCTACACCTTC,CSASEGGGYTF
NA,TRBV4-2,TRBJ2-5,NA,TGTGCCAGCAGCCAGAGCCATGAAACTTCGGAGACCCAGTACTTC,CASSQSHETSETQYF
NA,TRBV28,TRBJ1-6,few,TGTGCCAGCAGCCCCGCGTCTGCGGCAATTAATTCACCCCTCCACTTT,CASSPASAAINSPLHF
NA,TRBV29-1,TRBJ1-2,NA,TGCAGCGTTGAAGAGTCCGGAAACGCTGGCTACACCTTC,CSVEESGNAGYTF
TRBD1,TRBV5-1,TRBJ1-1,NA,TGCGCCAGCAGCTTAAAGACAGGGACGGGCACTGAAGCTTTCTTT,CASSLKTGTGTEAFF
NA,TRBV10-2,TRBJ2-3,NA,TGCGCCAGCAGTGAAGGTCCCGCGAGTCGGTATTTT,CASSEGPASRYF
NA,TRBV10-3,TRBJ2-5,NA,TGTGCCATCAGTGTTTCTGGAGAAGAGACCCAGTACTTC,CAISVSGEETQYF
NA,TRBV5-6,TRBJ2-7,NA,TGTGCCAGCAGCCCGGGACTCCTCAGCTCCTACGAGCAGTACTTC,CASSPGLLSSYEQYF